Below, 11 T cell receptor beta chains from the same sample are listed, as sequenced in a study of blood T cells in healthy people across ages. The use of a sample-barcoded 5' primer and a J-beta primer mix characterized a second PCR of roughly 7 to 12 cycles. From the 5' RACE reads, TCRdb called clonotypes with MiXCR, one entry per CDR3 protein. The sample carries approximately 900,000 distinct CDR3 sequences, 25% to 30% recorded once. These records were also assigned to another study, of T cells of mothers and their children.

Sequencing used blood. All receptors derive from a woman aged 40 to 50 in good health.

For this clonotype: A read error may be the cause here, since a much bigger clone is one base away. The CDR3 coding sequence is TGTGCCAGCAGTTCCCCCGGGGGATTCGCAGATACGCAGTATTTT. Translation gives CASSSPGGFADTQYF. The chain carries TRBV12-3 or TRBV12-4 and TRBJ2-3; TRBD2 might be the D (6 bases). The CDR3 extends over 15 amino acids. Trimming shortened V by 4 bases and J by 4 bases, and 15 bases separated the two germline ends.

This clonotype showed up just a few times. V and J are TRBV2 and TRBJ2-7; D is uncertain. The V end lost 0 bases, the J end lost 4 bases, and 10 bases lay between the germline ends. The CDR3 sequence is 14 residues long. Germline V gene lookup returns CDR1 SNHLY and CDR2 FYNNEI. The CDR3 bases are TGTGCCAGCAGTGAAGCCCGTGGTGGTTACGAGCAGTACTTC. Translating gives CASSEARGGYEQYF.

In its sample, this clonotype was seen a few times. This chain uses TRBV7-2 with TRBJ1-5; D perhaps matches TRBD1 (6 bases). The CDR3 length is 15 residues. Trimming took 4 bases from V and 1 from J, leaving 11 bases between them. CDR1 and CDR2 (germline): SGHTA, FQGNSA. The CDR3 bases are TGTGCCAGCAGCTCCAGGGGTATGAGCAATCAGCCCCAGCATTTT. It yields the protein CASSSRGMSNQPQHF.

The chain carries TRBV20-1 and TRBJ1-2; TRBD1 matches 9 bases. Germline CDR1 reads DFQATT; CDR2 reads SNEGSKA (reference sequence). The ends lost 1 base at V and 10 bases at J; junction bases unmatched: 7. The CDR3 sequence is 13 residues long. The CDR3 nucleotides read TGCAGTGCTAGAGCTGACAGGGGGTTTTACTACACCTTC. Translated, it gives CSARADRGFYYTF.

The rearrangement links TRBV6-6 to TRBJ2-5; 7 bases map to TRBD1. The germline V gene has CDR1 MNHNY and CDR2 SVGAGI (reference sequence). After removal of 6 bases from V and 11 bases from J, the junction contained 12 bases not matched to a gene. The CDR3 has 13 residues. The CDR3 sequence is CASSLQGYNKQYF. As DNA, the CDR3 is TGTGCCAGCAGCCTACAGGGGTACAATAAGCAGTACTTC.

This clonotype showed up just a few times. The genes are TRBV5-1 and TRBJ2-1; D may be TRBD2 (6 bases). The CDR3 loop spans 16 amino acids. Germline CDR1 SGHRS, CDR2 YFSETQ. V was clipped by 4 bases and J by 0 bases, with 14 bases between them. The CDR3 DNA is TGCGCCAGCAGCACCCAGCTGGGGGGCTCCTACAATGAGCAGTTCTTC. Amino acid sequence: CASSTQLGGSYNEQFF. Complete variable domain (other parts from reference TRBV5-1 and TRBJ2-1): KAGVTQTPRYLIKTRGQQVTLSCSPISGHRSVSWYQQTPGQGLQFLFEYFSETQRNKGNFPGRFSGRQFSNSRSEMNVSTLELGDSALYLCASSTQLGGSYNEQFFGPGTRLTVL.

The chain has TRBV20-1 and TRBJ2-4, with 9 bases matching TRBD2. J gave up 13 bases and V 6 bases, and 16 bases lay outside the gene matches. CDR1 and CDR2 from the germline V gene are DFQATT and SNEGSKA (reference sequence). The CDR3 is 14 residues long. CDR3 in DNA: TGCAGTGCCCTCCGCGGGGGGGCCTACAATGAGCAGTACTTC. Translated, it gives CSALRGGAYNEQYF.

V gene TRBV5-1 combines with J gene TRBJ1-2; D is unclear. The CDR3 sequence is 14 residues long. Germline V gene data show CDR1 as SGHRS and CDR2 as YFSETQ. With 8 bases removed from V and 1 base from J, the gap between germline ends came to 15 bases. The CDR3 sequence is CASQSGSSNYGYTF. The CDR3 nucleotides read TGCGCCAGTCAGTCGGGCAGCAGTAACTATGGCTACACCTTC. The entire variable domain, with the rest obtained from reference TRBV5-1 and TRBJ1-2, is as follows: KAGVTQTPRYLIKTRGQQVTLSCSPISGHRSVSWYQQTPGQGLQFLFEYFSETQRNKGNFPGRFSGRQFSNSRSEMNVSTLELGDSALYLCASQSGSSNYGYTFGSGTRLTVV.

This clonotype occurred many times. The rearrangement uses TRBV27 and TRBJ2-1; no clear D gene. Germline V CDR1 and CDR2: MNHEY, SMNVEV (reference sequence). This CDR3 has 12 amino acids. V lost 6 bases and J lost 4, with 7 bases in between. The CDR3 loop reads CASRAPYNEQFF. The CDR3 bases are TGTGCCAGCAGAGCCCCTTACAATGAGCAGTTCTTC.

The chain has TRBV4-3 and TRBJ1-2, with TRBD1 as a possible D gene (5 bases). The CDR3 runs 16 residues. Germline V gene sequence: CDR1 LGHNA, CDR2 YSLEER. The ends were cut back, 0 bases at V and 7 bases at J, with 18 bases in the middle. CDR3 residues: CASSQDTHRPGVGYTF. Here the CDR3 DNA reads TGCGCCAGCAGCCAAGACACGCACAGGCCCGGGGTTGGCTACACCTTC.

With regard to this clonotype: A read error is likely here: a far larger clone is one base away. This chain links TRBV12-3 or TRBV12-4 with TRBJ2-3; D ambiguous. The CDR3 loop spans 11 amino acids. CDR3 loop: CANSSLDTQYF. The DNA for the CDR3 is TGTGCCAACAGTTCTCTGGATACGCAGTATTTT.